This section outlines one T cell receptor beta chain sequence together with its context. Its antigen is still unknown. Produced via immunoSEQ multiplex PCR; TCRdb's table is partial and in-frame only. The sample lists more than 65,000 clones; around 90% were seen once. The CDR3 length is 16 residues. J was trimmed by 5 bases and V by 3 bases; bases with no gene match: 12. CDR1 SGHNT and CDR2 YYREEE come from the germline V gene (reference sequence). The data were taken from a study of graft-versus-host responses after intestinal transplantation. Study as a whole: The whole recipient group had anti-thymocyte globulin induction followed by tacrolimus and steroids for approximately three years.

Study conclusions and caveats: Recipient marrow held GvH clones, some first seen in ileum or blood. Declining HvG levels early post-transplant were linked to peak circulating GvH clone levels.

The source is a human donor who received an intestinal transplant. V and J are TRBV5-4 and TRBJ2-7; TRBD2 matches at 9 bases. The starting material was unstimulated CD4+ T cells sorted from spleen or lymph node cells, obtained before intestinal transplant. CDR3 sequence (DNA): TGTGCCAGCAGCTCTTATGGGCGGGGGGGCGTCCACGAGCAGTACTTC. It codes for CASSSYGRGGVHEQYF.